The 18 T cell receptor beta chains given below trace back to one sample, sequenced in a study of shared clonotypes between healthy human individuals (dated by TCRdb to the early 2020s). Library generation was performed with the immunoSEQ multiplex PCR assay. Here the immuneACCESS table is served through TCRdb, limited to in-frame sequences with V and J called. Missing clones are a known gap in these copies; in checked studies unresolved V genes cover under half, and the rest lacks a known reason. Recorded for this sample are approximately 700,000 clones; around 78% of them occurred a single time. Jointly, the top ten make up around 2% of the sample. Input material: memory CD4+ T cells sorted from blood. What this sample's cell subset or site label stands for: CD45RA-negative fraction. The receptors derive from a woman in her 30s in good health.

The V and J genes are TRBV14 and TRBJ2-7; tentative D call: TRBD1 (5 bases). The CDR3 spans 12 residues. Per the germline V gene, CDR1 is SGHDN and CDR2 is FVKESK. V lost 2 bases to trimming and J lost 6 bases, with 8 bases between them. In DNA, the CDR3 is TGTGCCAGCAGCCAAAGGGGTGGCGAGCAGTACTTC. Translating gives CASSQRGGEQYF. The whole variable domain, remainder taken from reference TRBV14 and TRBJ2-7, is EAGVTQFPSHSVIEKGQTVTLRCDPISGHDNLYWYRRVMGKEIKFLLHFVKESKQDESGMPNNRFLAERTGGTYSTLKVQPAELEDSGVYFCASSQRGGEQYFGPGTRLTVT.

In this sample, this clone turned up a few times. V gene TRBV7-9 combines with J gene TRBJ2-1; perhaps TRBD1 as D (5 bases). V was clipped by 1 base and J by 7 bases, with 14 bases between them. CDR3 length: 15 residues. Germline V gives CDR1 SEHNR, CDR2 FQNEAQ (reference sequence). The CDR3 sequence: CASSLGRRQGNEQFF. CDR3 in DNA: TGTGCCAGCAGCTTAGGCCGACGTCAGGGAAATGAGCAGTTCTTC.

The chain uses TRBV2 and TRBJ2-2; no firm D call. Trimming took off 3 bases at V and 0 bases at J, with 5 bases between the two ends. The CDR3 is made up of 14 amino acids. Per the germline V gene, CDR1 is SNHLY and CDR2 is FYNNEI. The CDR3 nucleotides are TGTGCCAGCAGTGAGGGATCGAACACCGGGGAGCTGTTTTTT. The encoded protein is CASSEGSNTGELFF.

This clone was counted only a few times. The rearrangement joins TRBV11-2 to TRBJ1-2; D gene ambiguous. Germline assignment: CDR1 SGHAT and CDR2 FQNNGV. Trimming took off 1 base at V and 2 bases at J, with 5 bases between the two ends. This CDR3 comprises 13 residues. The DNA for the CDR3 is TGTGCCAGCAGCTTAGGGTGGAACTATGGCTACACCTTC. Translated, it gives CASSLGWNYGYTF.

This clone showed up just a few times. V gene TRBV5-4 combines with J gene TRBJ2-7, with a tentative D call TRBD1 (6 bases). Germline assignment: CDR1 SGHNT and CDR2 YYREEE (reference sequence). The CDR3 sequence is 13 residues long. The V end was cut by 0 bases, the J end by 5 bases, with 9 bases between. In DNA form, the CDR3 reads TGTGCCAGCAGCTTGGCTCCAGGGGACGAGCAGTACTTC. Its protein product is CASSLAPGDEQYF.

A remark on this clone: This is likely an artifact of a read error, given a far larger clone one base away. The J gene is TRBJ2-3, the V gene TRBV2; the match to TRBD2 covers 9 bases. The germline CDR1 and CDR2 sequences are SNHLY and FYNNEI. Unmatched junction bases numbered 0, after V lost 4 bases and J lost 1 base. There are 14 residues in the CDR3. The CDR3, as DNA: TGTGCCAGCAGTGTAGCGGGGGGCACAGATACGCAGTATTTT. This encodes CASSVAGGTDTQYF.

This sequence joins TRBV11-2 and TRBJ2-7; the D gene is possibly TRBD2 (6 bases). CDR1 SGHAT and CDR2 FQNNGV come from the germline V gene. The CDR3 contains 14 residues. V dropped 4 bases and J dropped 2 bases, with 12 bases sitting between them. The CDR3 here is CASSSSGRAYEQYF. CDR3 in DNA: TGTGCCAGCAGCTCAAGCGGGCGAGCCTACGAGCAGTACTTC.

The chain uses TRBV2 and TRBJ2-7, with TRBD2 identical over 11 bases. Germline CDR1 SNHLY, CDR2 FYNNEI. This CDR3 is 17 amino acids long. V lost 8 bases to trimming and J lost 4 bases; unmatched junction nucleotides: 16. CDR3 DNA sequence: TGTGCCAGCCAGGGGGGGACTAGCGGACCACGGGTGTACGAGCAGTACTTC. Encoded protein: CASQGGTSGPRVYEQYF.

The rearrangement joins TRBV2 to TRBJ1-5, with 8 bases aligning to TRBD1. In germline, CDR1 is SNHLY, CDR2 FYNNEI. CDR3 length equals 15 residues. The J segment lost 8 bases and the V segment lost 7 bases, leaving 13 bases of the junction unmatched. CDR3 bases: TGTGCCAGCACCGGGACAGGCTTGTCGATCGAGCCCCAGCATTTT. This gives the protein CASTGTGLSIEPQHF.

To note about this clone: A much bigger clone sits one base away, suggesting this may be a read error. Other DNA variants within this sample encode the same CDR3. This chain connects TRBV11-2 to TRBJ2-7; a possible D gene is TRBD1 (6 bases). The CDR3 spans 12 residues. Germline V gene sequence: CDR1 SGHAT, CDR2 FQNNGV. V was shortened by 4 bases and J by 4 bases, with 8 bases between the two germline ends. The CDR3 DNA follows: TGTGCCAGCAGCTCGACAGGATACGAGCAGTACTTC. It codes for CASSSTGYEQYF.

The V and J genes are TRBV2 and TRBJ2-3; a weak D match, TRBD1 (6 bases). Germline V gene data show CDR1 as SNHLY and CDR2 as FYNNEI. The V end was cut by 10 bases, the J end by 4 bases, with 12 bases between. The CDR3 is made up of 12 amino acids. The CDR3 is CATGQSPDTQYF. The CDR3 DNA follows: TGTGCCACCGGACAGTCGCCAGATACGCAGTATTTT.

The chain carries TRBV21-1 and TRBJ2-5; the table gives TRBD2 as D, unverified against the DNA. TRBV21-1 is tagged as a pseudogene. CDR3 length: 22 amino acids. The CDR3 reads CASSKAGSEAGGPLPLKGTQYF. CDR3 in DNA: TGTGCCAGCAGCAAAGCGGGTAGTGAAGCGGGAGGGCCGTTGCCCTTAAAAGGGACCCAGTACTTC.

This clone has just one count. The chain links TRBV6-6 to TRBJ2-3, with D perhaps matching TRBD2 (5 bases). V lost 4 bases to trimming and J lost 6 bases, with 11 bases between them. This CDR3 spans 13 amino acids. CDR1 is MNHNY, CDR2 SVGAGI, per germline (reference sequence). DNA for the CDR3: TGTGCCAGCAGTTTCGGTCAGCGGGATACGCAGTATTTT. It codes for CASSFGQRDTQYF.

As for this clone: The same CDR3 arises from other DNA sequences in this sample as well. V and J are TRBV18 and TRBJ1-2, with D uncertain. Germline CDR1 is KGHSH and CDR2 is LQKENI. The V gene lost 0 bases and the J gene lost 5 bases, with 7 bases spanning the gap. The CDR3 spans 13 residues. CDR3 amino acids: CASSPPGSYGYTF. As DNA, the CDR3 is TGTGCCAGCTCACCACCGGGGAGTTATGGCTACACCTTC.

There are many counts of this clone. V gene TRBV6-1 combines with J gene TRBJ2-7; 8 bases match TRBD2. The length of the CDR3 is 14 residues. In germline, CDR1 is MNHNS, CDR2 SASEGT. Losses at the gene ends were 8 bases for V and 6 bases for J; bases not matched to a gene: 12. CDR3 sequence reads: CASRRAGESGEQYF. The CDR3 DNA sequence: TGTGCCAGCCGTCGAGCGGGAGAATCCGGCGAGCAGTACTTC.

This clone showed up just a few times. The V gene is TRBV4-1, the J gene TRBJ2-5; D is undetermined. Germline CDR1 reads MGHRA; CDR2 reads YSYEKL. CDR3 length: 13 residues. V lost 3 bases, J lost 4 bases, and 9 bases lay in between. This chain's CDR3 is CASSQMNIETQYF. CDR3 coding DNA: TGCGCCAGCAGCCAGATGAATATAGAGACCCAGTACTTC.

The V gene is TRBV19, the J gene TRBJ1-5; no firm D call. The V gene's germline CDR1 is LNHDA and CDR2 SQIVND (reference sequence). V lost 5 bases to trimming and J lost 7 bases, with 12 bases between them. The CDR3 loop spans 13 amino acids. The CDR3 here is CASSSRKQQPQHF. The CDR3 DNA is TGTGCCAGTAGTTCCCGCAAGCAGCAGCCCCAGCATTTT.

This clone occurred once. The chain combines TRBV15 with TRBJ1-6; TRBD1 is a possible D gene (5 bases). CDR1 LNHNV and CDR2 YYDKDF come from the germline V gene (reference sequence). V was shortened by 0 bases and J by 8 bases, with 11 bases between the two germline ends. The CDR3 is 15 residues long. The CDR3 DNA sequence: TGTGCCACCAGCAGAGACAGGGCCGGGGATTCACCCCTCCACTTT. It translates to CATSRDRAGDSPLHF.